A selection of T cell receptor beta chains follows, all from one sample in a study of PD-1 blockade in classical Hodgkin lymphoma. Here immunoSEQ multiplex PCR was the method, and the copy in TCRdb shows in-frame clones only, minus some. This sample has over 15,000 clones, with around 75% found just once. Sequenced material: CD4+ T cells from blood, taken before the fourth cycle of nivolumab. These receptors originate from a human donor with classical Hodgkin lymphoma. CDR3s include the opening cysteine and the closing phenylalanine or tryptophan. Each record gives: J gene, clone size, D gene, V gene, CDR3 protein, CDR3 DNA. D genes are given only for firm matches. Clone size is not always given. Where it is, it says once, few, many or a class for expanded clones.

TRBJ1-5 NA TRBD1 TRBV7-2 CASSSTGGTGQPQHF TGTGCCAGCAGCTCCACAGGGGGTACAGGCCAGCCCCAGCATTTT
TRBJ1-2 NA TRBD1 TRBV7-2 CASSPDRDGYTF TGTGCCAGCAGCCCGGACAGGGATGGCTACACCTTC
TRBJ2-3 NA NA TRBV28 CASRAGVPTDTQYF TGTGCCAGCAGAGCAGGGGTTCCCACAGATACGCAGTATTTT
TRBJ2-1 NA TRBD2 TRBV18 CASLGTSGGGTYNEQFF TGTGCCAGCCTTGGGACTAGCGGGGGGGGAACCTACAATGAGCAGTTCTTC
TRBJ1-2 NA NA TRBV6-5 CASSYGRTLNRGYTF TGTGCCAGCAGTTATGGACGGACCCTTAACCGTGGCTACACCTTC
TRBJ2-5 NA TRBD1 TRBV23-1 CASSRDSLQETQYF TGCGCCAGCAGCCGGGACAGCTTACAAGAGACCCAGTACTTC
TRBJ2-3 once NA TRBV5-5 CASSITGVTDTQYF TGTGCCAGCAGCATAACGGGCGTCACAGATACGCAGTATTTT
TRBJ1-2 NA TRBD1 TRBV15 CATSRMQGAFNYGYTF TGTGCCACCAGCAGAATGCAGGGGGCCTTTAACTATGGCTACACCTTC
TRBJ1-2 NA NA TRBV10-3 CAISDPGQTNYGYTF TGTGCCATCAGTGACCCAGGGCAAACTAACTATGGCTACACCTTC
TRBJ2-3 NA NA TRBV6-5 CASSFSTRGNTDTQYF TGTGCCAGCAGTTTCTCGACACGGGGGAACACAGATACGCAGTATTTT
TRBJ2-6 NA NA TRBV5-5 CASSYGPSSGANVLTF TGTGCCAGCAGCTATGGACCCAGCTCTGGGGCCAACGTCCTGACTTTC
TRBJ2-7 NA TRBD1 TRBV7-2 CASSRGQSPYEQYF TGTGCCAGCAGCAGGGGACAGAGCCCCTACGAGCAGTACTTC
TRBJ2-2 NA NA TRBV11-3 CASSLANWENTGELFF TGTGCCAGCAGCTTAGCTAATTGGGAAAACACCGGGGAGCTGTTTTTT
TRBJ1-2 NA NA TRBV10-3 CATGGPQDYGYTF TGTGCCACCGGGGGGCCCCAGGACTACGGCTACACCTTC
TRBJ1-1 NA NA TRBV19 CASKYRFENTEAFF TGTGCCAGTAAATACAGGTTCGAGAACACTGAAGCTTTCTTT
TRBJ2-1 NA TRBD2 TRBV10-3 CAISVGTSDQQFF TGTGCCATCAGTGTAGGGACTAGCGATCAGCAGTTCTTC
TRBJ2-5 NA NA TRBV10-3 CAIRPTLGTETQYF TGTGCCATCAGACCGACCTTAGGGACAGAGACCCAGTACTTC
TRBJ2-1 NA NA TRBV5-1 CASSLGRGRDEQFF TGCGCCAGCAGCTTGGGCAGGGGCAGAGATGAGCAGTTCTTC
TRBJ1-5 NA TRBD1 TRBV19 CASSTRDSRQPQHF TGTGCCAGTAGTACCCGGGACAGTCGACAGCCCCAGCATTTT
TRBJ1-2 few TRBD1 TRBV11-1 CASSLEGAEEYYGYTF TGTGCCAGCAGCTTAGAGGGGGCGGAAGAATATTATGGCTACACCTTC